This note documents a single T cell receptor beta chain sequence. Many counts were recorded for this clonotype. The antigen this receptor binds is unknown. The junction differs from germline at one of its ends, possibly a read error. The data are from a study of blood T cells in healthy people across ages (dated by TCRdb to about 2015). In the study overall: In model experiments, template switching captured roughly one uniquely barcoded TCR beta cDNA molecule for every two T cells. Using the same blood draw, the study looked at two additional independent replicas of 1 million unique cDNA reads for two donors, one aged 18 to 30 and the other aged 80 or older. To avoid experimental bias, donors of different ages were spread randomly across the sequencing lanes. Donors were grouped into four age groups: young (average about 15 years), middle-aged (39), aged (approximately 58) and long-lived (around 80). To track age-related changes in TCR beta repertoire diversity, the study relied on deep sequencing normalized with unique cDNA molecular identifiers.

Its CDR3 holds 14 amino acids, cysteine through phenylalanine. The sequence is cut down to CDR3 DNA, 42 bases in frame from base 1. Taken from the germline V gene, the CDR1 and CDR2 loops are SGHRS and YFSETQ. Library preparation used 5' RACE. Reads for this sample came from an Illumina HiSeq 2500. A second PCR of roughly 7 to 11 cycles was run with a J-beta primer mix and a sample-barcoded 5' primer. A unique molecular identifier was introduced onto each TCR beta cDNA molecule by a template-switch 5' adaptor carrying 12 random nucleotides. Each sample yielded at least 3 million CDR3-containing paired-end reads. The Mint cDNA synthesis kit, primed by a TRBC-specific oligonucleotide, was used to synthesize first-strand cDNA from all RNA. Following uracil-DNA glycosylase treatment, a first 18-cycle PCR with universal primers M1SS and BC2_uni_R was performed on all cDNA. The authors' pipeline ran thus. For normalization, 1 million high-quality reads, each with a distinct molecular identifier, were randomly selected from each sample. Instead of being binned into consensus sequences, reads with shared molecular identifiers were discarded. MiTCR, set to a Q25 quality threshold and the strictest error-elimination algorithm, was used for CDR3 identification, clonotype clustering and error correction. Lower-bound total TCR beta diversity was estimated with a nonparametric unseen species model using Euler transformation. TCRdb reprocessing: public reads trimmed at Q25 with fastp, clones called with MiXCR, in-frame beta chains kept. Duplicate CDR3 protein sequences are folded into a single record with the most common DNA and genes. The authors' filters were not applied to this entry. The sample includes 1.5 million to 2 million distinct CDR3 sequences, with roughly 27% observed a single time. Roughly 8.2% of the sample rests with the top ten.

The 39 donors, aged about 6 to 95 years, were systemically healthy Caucasian individuals from Russia. Around 10 milliliters of peripheral blood were drawn from each donor into EDTA-treated Vacutainer tubes. Ficoll-Paque density-gradient centrifugation was used to isolate PBMCs, with at least 7 million per sample. Total RNA was extracted from PBMCs with Trizol reagent, with at least 6 micrograms obtained per sample. The percentages of naive CD45RAhigh/CD27high T cells were determined by flow cytometry on a PBMC aliquot from every donor. The research as a whole found: As age increased, observed TCR beta diversity per million T cells dropped in a roughly linear way, and a significant reduction was already evident by age approximately 40. A strong correlation was found between observed TCR beta diversity and the percentage of naive T cells measured by flow cytometry. Compared with the aged group, the long-lived group had more naive CD4+ T cells, fewer expanded clones and increased TCR diversity, suggesting age selection. Estimates of total diversity based on one million sequenced T cells were regarded as lower bounds and as underestimates. The CMV infection status of donors was not known, potentially confounding age-related changes in expanded clonotypes. Conclusive comparison of naive and antigen-experienced compartments was prevented by the profiling of bulk unsorted PBMCs.

What was sequenced was blood. The source of this sequence is a woman aged 25 to 39 in good health. This sequence uses TRBV5-1 and TRBJ2-7, and TRBD2 may be the D gene, going by 6 matching bases. The CDR3 has the sequence CASSLSGGSYEQYF. The nucleotide sequence is TGTGCCAGCAGTTTATCCGGGGGCTCCTACGAGCAGTACTTC.